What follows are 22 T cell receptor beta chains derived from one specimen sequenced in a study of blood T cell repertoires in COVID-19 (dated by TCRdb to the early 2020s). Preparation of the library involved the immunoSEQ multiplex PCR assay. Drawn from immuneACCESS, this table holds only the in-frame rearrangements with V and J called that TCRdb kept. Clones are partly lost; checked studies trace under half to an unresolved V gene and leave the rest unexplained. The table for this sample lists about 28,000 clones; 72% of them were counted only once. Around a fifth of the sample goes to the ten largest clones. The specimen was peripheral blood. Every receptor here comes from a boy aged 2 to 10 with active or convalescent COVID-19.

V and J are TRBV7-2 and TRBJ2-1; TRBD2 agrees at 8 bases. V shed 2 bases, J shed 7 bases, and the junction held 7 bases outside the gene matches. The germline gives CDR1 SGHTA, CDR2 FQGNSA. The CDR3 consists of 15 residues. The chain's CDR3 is CASSLFLAGGNEQFF. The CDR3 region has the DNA TGTGCCAGCAGCTTATTCCTAGCGGGCGGAAATGAGCAGTTCTTC.

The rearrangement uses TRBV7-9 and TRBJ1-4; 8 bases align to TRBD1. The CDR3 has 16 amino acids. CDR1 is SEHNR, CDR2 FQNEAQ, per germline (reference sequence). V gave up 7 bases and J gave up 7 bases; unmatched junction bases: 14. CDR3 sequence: CASTPSPGTGGEKLFF. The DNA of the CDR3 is TGTGCCAGCACCCCCTCCCCCGGGACAGGCGGTGAAAAACTGTTTTTT.

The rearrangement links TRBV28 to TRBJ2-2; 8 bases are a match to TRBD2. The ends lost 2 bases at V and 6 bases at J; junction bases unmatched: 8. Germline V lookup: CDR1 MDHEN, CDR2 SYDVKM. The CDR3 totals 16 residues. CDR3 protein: CASSLRGGWWSGELFF. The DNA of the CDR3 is TGTGCCAGCAGTTTACGGGGGGGATGGTGGTCCGGGGAGCTGTTTTTT.

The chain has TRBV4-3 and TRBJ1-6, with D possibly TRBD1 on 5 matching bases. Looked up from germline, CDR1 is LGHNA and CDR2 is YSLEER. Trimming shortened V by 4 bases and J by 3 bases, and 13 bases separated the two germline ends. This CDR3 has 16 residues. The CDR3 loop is CASSLGTSGYNSPLHF. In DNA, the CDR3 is TGCGCCAGCAGCCTAGGGACTTCAGGCTATAATTCACCCCTCCACTTT.

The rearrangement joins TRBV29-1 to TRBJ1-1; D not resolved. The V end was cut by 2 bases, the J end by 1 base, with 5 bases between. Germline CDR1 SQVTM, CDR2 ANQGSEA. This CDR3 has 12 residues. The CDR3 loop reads CSVEIRNTEAFF. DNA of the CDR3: TGCAGCGTTGAAATCAGGAACACTGAAGCTTTCTTT.

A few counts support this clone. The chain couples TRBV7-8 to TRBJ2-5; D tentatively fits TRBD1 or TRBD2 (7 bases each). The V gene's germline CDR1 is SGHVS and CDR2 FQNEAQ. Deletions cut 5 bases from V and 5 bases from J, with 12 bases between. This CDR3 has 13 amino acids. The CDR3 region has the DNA TGTGCCAGCAGCCGACAGGGAGGGGAGACCCAGTACTTC. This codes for CASSRQGGETQYF.

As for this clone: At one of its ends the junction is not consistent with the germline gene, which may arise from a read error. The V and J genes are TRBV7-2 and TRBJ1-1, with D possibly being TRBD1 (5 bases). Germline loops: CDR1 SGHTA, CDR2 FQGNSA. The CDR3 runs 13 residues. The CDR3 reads CASSRDRYTEAFF. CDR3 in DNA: TGTGCCAGCAGCCGAGACAGATATACTGAGGCTTTCTTT. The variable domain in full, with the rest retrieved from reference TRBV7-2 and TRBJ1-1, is GAGVSQSPSNKVTEKGKDVELRCDPISGHTALYWYRQSLGQGLEFLIYFQGNSAPDKSGLPSDRFSAERTGGSVSTLTIQRTQQEDSAVYLCASSRDRYTEAFFGQGTRLTVV.

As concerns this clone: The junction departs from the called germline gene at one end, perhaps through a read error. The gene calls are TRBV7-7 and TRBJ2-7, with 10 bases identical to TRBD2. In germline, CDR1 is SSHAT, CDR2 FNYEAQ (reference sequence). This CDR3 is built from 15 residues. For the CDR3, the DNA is TGTGCTAGCAGCCCAGGACTAGCGGCTTCCTACGAGCAGTACTTC. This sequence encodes CASSPGLAASYEQYF.

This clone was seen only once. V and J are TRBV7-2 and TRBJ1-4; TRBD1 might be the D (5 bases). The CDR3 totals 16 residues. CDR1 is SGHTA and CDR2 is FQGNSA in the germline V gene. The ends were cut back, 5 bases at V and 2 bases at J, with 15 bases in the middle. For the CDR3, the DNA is TGTGCCAGCAGCCCGCGGGGCAGGGCTACTAATGAAAAACTGTTTTTT. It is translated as CASSPRGRATNEKLFF.

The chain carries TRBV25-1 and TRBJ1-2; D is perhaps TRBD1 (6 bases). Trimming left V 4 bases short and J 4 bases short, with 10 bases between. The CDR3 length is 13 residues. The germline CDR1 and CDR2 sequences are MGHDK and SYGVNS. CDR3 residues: CASSATGAYGYTF. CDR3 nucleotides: TGTGCCAGCAGTGCGACAGGTGCCTATGGCTACACCTTC.

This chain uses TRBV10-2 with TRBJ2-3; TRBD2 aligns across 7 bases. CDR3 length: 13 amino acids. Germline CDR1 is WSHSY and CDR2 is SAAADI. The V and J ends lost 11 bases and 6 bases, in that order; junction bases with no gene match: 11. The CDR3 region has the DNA TGCGCCGCCTCGGGGGGTCCACCGGATACGCAGTATTTT. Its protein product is CAASGGPPDTQYF.

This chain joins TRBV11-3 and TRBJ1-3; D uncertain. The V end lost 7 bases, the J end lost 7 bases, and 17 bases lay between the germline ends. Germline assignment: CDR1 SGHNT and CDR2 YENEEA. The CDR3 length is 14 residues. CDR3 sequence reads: CASIPAGRLNTIYF. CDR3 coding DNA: TGTGCCAGCATCCCTGCGGGGAGACTGAACACCATATATTTT.

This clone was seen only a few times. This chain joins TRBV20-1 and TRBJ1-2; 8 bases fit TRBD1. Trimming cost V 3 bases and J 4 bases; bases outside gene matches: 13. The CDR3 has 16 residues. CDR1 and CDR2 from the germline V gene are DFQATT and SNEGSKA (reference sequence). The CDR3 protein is CSASYVWTGPPYGYTF. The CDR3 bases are TGCAGTGCTAGTTATGTGTGGACAGGGCCCCCCTATGGCTACACCTTC.

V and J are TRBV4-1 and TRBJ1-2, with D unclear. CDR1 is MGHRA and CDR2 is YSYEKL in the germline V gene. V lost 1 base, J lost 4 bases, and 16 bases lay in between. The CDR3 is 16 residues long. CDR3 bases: TGCGCCAGCAGCCAAGTATTCGAGGGCACGATCTATGGCTACACCTTC. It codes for CASSQVFEGTIYGYTF.

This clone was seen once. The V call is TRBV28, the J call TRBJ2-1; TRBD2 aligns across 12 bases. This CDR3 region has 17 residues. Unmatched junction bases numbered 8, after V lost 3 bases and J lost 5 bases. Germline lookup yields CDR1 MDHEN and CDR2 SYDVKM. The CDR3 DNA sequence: TGTGCCAGCAGTTTTCATAGGGCTAGCGGGAGGGACAATGAGCAGTTCTTC. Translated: CASSFHRASGRDNEQFF.

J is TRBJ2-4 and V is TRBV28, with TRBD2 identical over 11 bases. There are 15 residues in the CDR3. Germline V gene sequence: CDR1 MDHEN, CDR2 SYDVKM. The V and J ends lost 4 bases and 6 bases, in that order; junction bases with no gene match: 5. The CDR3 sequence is CASSSSGGLLNIQYF. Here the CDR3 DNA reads TGTGCCAGCAGTTCTAGCGGGGGGCTTTTAAACATTCAGTACTTC.

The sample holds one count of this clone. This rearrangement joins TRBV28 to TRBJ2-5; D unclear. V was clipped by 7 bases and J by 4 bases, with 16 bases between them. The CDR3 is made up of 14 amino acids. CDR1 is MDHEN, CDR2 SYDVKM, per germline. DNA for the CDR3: TGTGCCAGCACTCCAGGTGGTCTGGGAGAGACCCAGTACTTC. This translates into CASTPGGLGETQYF. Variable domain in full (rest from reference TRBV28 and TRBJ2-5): DVKVTQSSRYLVKRTGEKVFLECVQDMDHENMFWYRQDPGLGLRLIYFSYDVKMKEKGDIPEGYSVSREKKERFSLILESASTNQTSMYLCASTPGGLGETQYFGPGTRLLVL.

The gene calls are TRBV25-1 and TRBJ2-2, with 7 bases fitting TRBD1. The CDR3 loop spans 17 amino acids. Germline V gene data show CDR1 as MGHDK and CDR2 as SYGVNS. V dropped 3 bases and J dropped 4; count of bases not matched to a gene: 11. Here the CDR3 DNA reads TGTGCCAGCAGTGATAGGGACAGAGGGGTTAGCACCGGGGAGCTGTTTTTT. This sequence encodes CASSDRDRGVSTGELFF.

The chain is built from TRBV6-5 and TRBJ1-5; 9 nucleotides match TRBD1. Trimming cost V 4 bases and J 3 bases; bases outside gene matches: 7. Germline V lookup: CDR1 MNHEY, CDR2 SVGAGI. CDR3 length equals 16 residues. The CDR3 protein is CASSSIGTGPNQPQHF. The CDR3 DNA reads TGTGCCAGCAGTTCCATCGGGACAGGGCCCAATCAGCCCCAGCATTTT.

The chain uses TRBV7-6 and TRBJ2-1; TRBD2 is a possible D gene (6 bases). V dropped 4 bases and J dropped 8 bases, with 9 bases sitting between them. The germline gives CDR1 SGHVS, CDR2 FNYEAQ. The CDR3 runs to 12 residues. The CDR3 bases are TGTGCCAGCAGCTCGTTAGCGGATGAGCAGTTCTTC. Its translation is CASSSLADEQFF.

The CDR3 region is CASSILSGGEQFF. In DNA form, the CDR3 reads TGTGCCAGTAGTATTCTCTCGGGGGGTGAGCAGTTCTTC. V usage is TRBV19 and J usage is TRBJ2-1; TRBD2 matches at 7 bases. This CDR3 has 13 amino acids. Germline assignment: CDR1 LNHDA and CDR2 SQIVND (reference sequence). V lost 3 bases to trimming and J lost 9 bases; unmatched junction nucleotides: 5.

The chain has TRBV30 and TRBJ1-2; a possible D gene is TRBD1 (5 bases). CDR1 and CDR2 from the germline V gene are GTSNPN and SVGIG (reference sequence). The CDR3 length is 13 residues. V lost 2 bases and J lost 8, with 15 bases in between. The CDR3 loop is CAWSPQAVRGYTF. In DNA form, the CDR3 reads TGTGCCTGGAGTCCACAGGCAGTAAGAGGCTACACCTTC. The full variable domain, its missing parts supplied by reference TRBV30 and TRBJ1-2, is SQTIHQWPATLVQPVGSPLSLECTVEGTSNPNLYWYRQAAGRGLQLLFYSVGIGQISSEVPQNLSASRPQDRQFILSSKKLLLSDSGFYLCAWSPQAVRGYTFGSGTRLTVV.